Sequencing of this T cell receptor (beta chain) was carried out in a study of T cells after yellow fever vaccination. Study-wide results and caveats: Repertoires obtained by FACS sorting could include abundant clonotypes that entered as contaminants from the bulk population. It was a small share of clonotypes that appeared in both CD4 and CD8 compartments. A secondary response was less intense yet reached its peak sooner, at day 5 versus 15.

One entry per CDR3 protein results from TCRdb running MiXCR on the 5' RACE reads. In the table there are around 50,000 distinct CDR3 sequences, 7.4% of which are singletons. Many counts were recorded for this clonotype. What it recognizes is unknown. This TCR was recovered from a man aged 18 to 30 who received the YFV17D yellow fever vaccine. Sequenced here: CD8+ T cells sorted from PBMCs, sampled less than 18 days after the first yellow fever vaccination.

The CDR3 DNA is TGTGCCAGCAGCTTGGTGCTCAATGAGCAGTTCTTC. It specifies CASSLVLNEQFF. The V call is TRBV7-9, the J call TRBJ2-1; no reliable D call. The CDR3 is 12 amino acids. Germline CDR1 reads SEHNR; CDR2 reads FQNEAQ (reference sequence). V shed 3 bases and J shed 6 bases, with 6 bases lying between them.